One and the same sample provided the 20 T cell receptor beta chains below, sequenced in a study of T cell repertoires in cytomegalovirus infection (dated by TCRdb to between 2018 and 2021). Sequencing was performed on an Illumina HiSeq 1500. TCRdb reworked the public reads: Q25 trimming with fastp, MiXCR clone assembly, productive beta chains retained. Each CDR3 protein appears once, grouped with its most common genes and DNA. The sample table records under 150,000 distinct CDR3 sequences; 24% of these occur just once. The top ten constitute 30% to 35% of the sample. Their antigens remain unidentified. Sequencing input: PBMCs, sequenced either directly or after in vitro stimulation (not recorded which). The receptors stem from a human donor in good health (CMV status not recorded). Some clones in this sample may be carry-over from other donors' samples.

This clonotype was recorded many times. J is TRBJ2-2 and V is TRBV7-2; 9 positions match TRBD2. Germline trimming cut 0 bases from V and 4 bases from J; bases unmatched to any gene: 6. CDR1 SGHTA and CDR2 FQGNSA come from the germline V gene. This CDR3 contains 17 residues. The CDR3, as DNA: TGTGCCAGCAGCTTAGCAGGGGTAGCGGGAGTCACCGGGGAGCTGTTTTTT. Its translation is CASSLAGVAGVTGELFF.

The chain is built from TRBV2 and TRBJ1-1; TRBD1 is a possible D gene (6 bases). Germline CDR1 reads SNHLY; CDR2 reads FYNNEI. The CDR3 loop spans 13 amino acids. CDR3 loop: CADGGGINTEAFF. CDR3 DNA: TGTGCAGACGGAGGGGGGATAAACACTGAAGCTTTCTTT.

Many counts were recorded for this clonotype. The V call is TRBV7-8, the J call TRBJ2-3, with 11 bases fitting TRBD2. Per germline, CDR1 SGHVS and CDR2 FQNEAQ. The CDR3 has 15 residues. V lost 4 bases to trimming and J lost 3 bases; unmatched junction nucleotides: 3. CDR3 nucleotide sequence: TGTGCCAGCAGCTATAGCGGGAGGGCTACAGATACGCAGTATTTT. Translating it yields CASSYSGRATDTQYF.

The CDR3 nucleotides are TGCAGTGCTGCCCGGGGGAAGGGGAGCGGGAGAAGAACAGATACGCAGTATTTT. It is translated as CSAARGKGSGRRTDTQYF. The rearrangement joins TRBV20-1 to TRBJ2-3; 8 bases agree with TRBD2. V trimming: 5 bases; J trimming: 3 bases; junction bases outside the gene matches: 19. Germline CDR1 DFQATT, CDR2 SNEGSKA (reference sequence). This CDR3 spans 18 amino acids.

This clonotype showed up many times. The rearrangement links TRBV7-2 to TRBJ1-1, with a weak D call TRBD1 (6 bases). Deletions cut 2 bases from V and 1 base from J, with 8 bases between. Germline assignment: CDR1 SGHTA and CDR2 FQGNSA. The CDR3 totals 14 residues. The CDR3 bases are TGTGCCAGCAGCTTATACAGGGCGAACACTGAAGCTTTCTTT. It yields the protein CASSLYRANTEAFF.

The table lists this clonotype with many counts. This chain joins TRBV11-2 and TRBJ2-5; 9 bases are shared with TRBD1. The V segment lost 0 bases and the J segment 2 bases; nucleotides outside the gene matches: 4. CDR1 and CDR2 (germline): SGHAT, FQNNGV. The CDR3 runs 16 residues. The CDR3 DNA follows: TGTGCCAGCAGCTTAGAGACAGGGGGGCGTCAAGAGACCCAGTACTTC. Translation: CASSLETGGRQETQYF.

This clonotype was recorded a few times. The V call is TRBV12-3 or TRBV12-4, the J call TRBJ1-4; weak D call: TRBD1 (5 bases). The CDR3 length is 14 residues. With 7 bases removed from V and 1 base from J, the gap between germline ends came to 10 bases. The CDR3 sequence is CASKSRGTNEKLFF. The DNA of the CDR3 is TGTGCCAGCAAAAGTAGGGGAACTAATGAAAAACTGTTTTTT.

This clonotype was seen only a few times. CDR3 sequence reads: CASSNYGPYNEQFF. DNA for the CDR3: TGTGCCAGCAGTAATTACGGCCCCTACAATGAGCAGTTCTTC. J is TRBJ2-1 and V is TRBV12-3 or TRBV12-4; D remains unclear. V was trimmed by 5 bases and J by 2 bases, leaving 10 bases between them. This CDR3 is 14 amino acids long.

The V gene is TRBV4-1, the J gene TRBJ1-2; D gene unclear. Germline CDR1 is MGHRA and CDR2 is YSYEKL. The ends were cut back, 0 bases at V and 0 bases at J, with 5 bases in the middle. The CDR3 has 14 residues. The CDR3 region has the DNA TGCGCCAGCAGCCAAGAGGGGTCTAACTATGGCTACACCTTC. It is translated as CASSQEGSNYGYTF.

This clonotype was detected ten times or more. The chain is built from TRBV12-3 or TRBV12-4 and TRBJ1-2; maybe TRBD1 (5 bases). The V end was cut by 3 bases, the J end by 6 bases, with 14 bases between. This CDR3 region has 14 residues. The CDR3 nucleotides read TGTGCCAGCAGTTTGAGGACAAGCGTCAATGGCTACACCTTC. Amino acid sequence: CASSLRTSVNGYTF.

Only a few counts were recorded for this clonotype. The chain uses TRBV24-1 and TRBJ2-1, with 9 bases fitting TRBD2. J lost 1 base, V lost 4 bases, and 7 bases had no gene match. The length of the CDR3 is 17 residues. In germline, CDR1 is KGHDR, CDR2 SFDVKD. The DNA of the CDR3 is TGTGCCACCAGTGAGTCCGGGACTAGCAAATCCTACAATGAGCAGTTCTTC. This gives the protein CATSESGTSKSYNEQFF.

The genes are TRBV7-2 and TRBJ2-4, with TRBD2 matching over 12 bases. This CDR3 is 19 amino acids long. The V gene's germline CDR1 is SGHTA and CDR2 FQGNSA. V was pared by 1 base and J by 7 bases, with 14 bases of the junction left unmatched. CDR3 loop: CASSLVGETSGSLVNIQYF. CDR3 DNA sequence: TGTGCCAGCAGCTTAGTGGGGGAGACTAGCGGGAGTCTCGTGAACATTCAGTACTTC.

This clonotype was seen a handful of times. The chain combines TRBV7-3 with TRBJ1-3, with D unresolved. CDR1 SGHTA and CDR2 FQGTGA come from the germline V gene. The CDR3 totals 15 residues. Trimming cost V 5 bases and J 5 bases, with 16 bases left between them. The CDR3 sequence is CASSPPPPGRNTIYF. The DNA for the CDR3 is TGTGCCAGCAGCCCCCCGCCCCCCGGAAGAAACACCATATATTTT.

The V and J genes are TRBV7-2 and TRBJ2-5, with TRBD2 identical over 14 bases. CDR1 SGHTA and CDR2 FQGNSA come from the germline V gene. V shed 4 bases, J shed 5 bases, and the junction held 9 bases outside the gene matches. This CDR3 is built from 17 residues. The CDR3 nucleotides read TGTGCCAGCAGCTCTAGGGGACTAGCGGGAGTCATGGAGACCCAGTACTTC. It specifies CASSSRGLAGVMETQYF.

The table lists this clonotype with a few counts. The rearrangement joins TRBV7-9 to TRBJ1-2, with D perhaps TRBD1 (5 bases). The CDR3 is made up of 15 amino acids. V shed 3 bases and J shed 8 bases, with 19 bases lying between them. Germline V lookup: CDR1 SEHNR, CDR2 FQNEAQ (reference sequence). In DNA, the CDR3 is TGTGCCAGCAGCTTTTCTGCGGTCGGGGCTGGCGGCTACACCTTC. Translation gives CASSFSAVGAGGYTF.

V usage is TRBV19 and J usage is TRBJ1-1; D is possibly TRBD1 (6 bases). V dropped 8 bases and J dropped 0 bases, with 16 bases sitting between them. The CDR3 spans 15 residues. Germline CDR1 reads LNHDA; CDR2 reads SQIVND (reference sequence). DNA for the CDR3: TGTGCCAGTTCGACAGGAGACGTCGTGAACACTGAAGCTTTCTTT. Translation gives CASSTGDVVNTEAFF. Full variable domain (outside the CDR3, taken from reference TRBV19 and TRBJ1-1): DGGITQSPKYLFRKEGQNVTLSCEQNLNHDAMYWYRQDPGQGLRLIYYSQIVNDFQKGDIAEGYSVSREKKESFPLTVTSAQKNPTAFYLCASSTGDVVNTEAFFGQGTRLTVV.

Ten or more counts support this clonotype. The rearrangement joins TRBV7-2 to TRBJ2-7; 8 positions match TRBD2. CDR1 and CDR2 (germline): SGHTA, FQGNSA. V dropped 3 bases and J dropped 1; count of bases not matched to a gene: 5. The length of the CDR3 is 15 residues. CDR3 loop: CASSLQTGGSYEQYV. The DNA for the CDR3 is TGTGCCAGCAGCTTGCAAACGGGAGGGTCCTACGAGCAGTACGTC.

V gene TRBV27 combines with J gene TRBJ1-1; D is unclear. V dropped 2 bases and J dropped 6 bases, with 10 bases sitting between them. The V gene's germline CDR1 is MNHEY and CDR2 SMNVEV (reference sequence). The CDR3 has 13 amino acids. Written as DNA, the CDR3 is TGTGCCAGCAGTTTAGTAGGAGACGCTGAAGCTTTCTTT. This translates into CASSLVGDAEAFF.

V usage is TRBV7-2 and J usage is TRBJ1-6; D is unclear. This CDR3 has 11 amino acids. CDR1 SGHTA and CDR2 FQGNSA come from the germline V gene. With 1 base removed from V and 8 bases from J, the gap between germline ends came to 0 bases. CDR3 residues: CASSLDSPLHF. CDR3 in DNA: TGTGCCAGCAGCTTAGATTCACCCCTCCACTTT.

The chain employs TRBV27 and TRBJ1-1; 8 bases map to TRBD1. CDR1 and CDR2 from the germline V gene are MNHEY and SMNVEV (reference sequence). There are 15 residues in the CDR3. Trimming took 5 bases from V and 1 from J; bases not matched to a gene: 6. The CDR3 here is CASSLRTGRNTEAFF. As DNA, the CDR3 is TGTGCCAGCAGTCTAAGGACAGGGAGGAACACTGAAGCTTTCTTT.